Shown below are 6 T cell receptor beta chains from a single sample sequenced in a study of glioma-infiltrating T cells after dendritic cell vaccination. Sequencing used immunoSEQ multiplex PCR; TCRdb keeps in-frame clones, though not all of them. The sample contains more than 85,000 clones, over 65% of which appear only once. Source: blood, taken before dendritic cell vaccination. Every receptor here comes from a human donor with glioblastoma.

The CDR3 sequence is CAWSAVIGATDTQYF. The CDR3 nucleotides read TGTGCCTGGAGTGCGGTCATAGGGGCAACAGATACGCAGTATTTT. This chain links TRBV30 with TRBJ2-3; D may be TRBD1 (5 bases). V was cut by 1 base and J by 3 bases, with 14 bases left in between. The germline V gene encodes CDR1 GTSNPN and CDR2 SVGIG (reference sequence). This CDR3 spans 15 amino acids.

This sequence joins TRBV11-3 and TRBJ2-5, with TRBD2 matching 15 bases. The CDR3 sequence is 15 residues long. Losses at the gene ends were 5 bases for V and 7 bases for J; bases not matched to a gene: 5. Germline values: CDR1 SGHNT, CDR2 YENEEA. The CDR3 sequence is CASSPGTSGRLTQYF. Written as DNA, the CDR3 is TGTGCCAGCAGCCCCGGGACTAGCGGGAGGTTGACCCAGTACTTC.

This clone was observed once. The chain employs TRBV5-6 and TRBJ2-1, with D possibly matching TRBD2 (5 bases). Germline V lookup: CDR1 SGHDT, CDR2 YYEEEE. V was cut by 1 base and J by 10 bases, with 9 bases left in between. This CDR3 is built from 12 residues. As DNA, the CDR3 is TGTGCCAGCAGCTTGCCGGGGTGGGAGCAGTTCTTC. This encodes CASSLPGWEQFF.

CDR3 region: CASSHTGDPQYEQYF. The CDR3, as DNA: TGTGCCAGCAGCCATACAGGGGACCCACAGTACGAGCAGTACTTC. This chain joins TRBV7-3 and TRBJ2-7, with 7 bases identical to TRBD1. After removal of 5 bases from V and 4 bases from J, the junction contained 11 bases not matched to a gene. Per germline, CDR1 SGHTA and CDR2 FQGTGA. The CDR3 sequence is 15 residues long.

The chain uses TRBV19 and TRBJ2-2, with D possibly TRBD1 on 5 matching bases. This CDR3 comprises 15 residues. Germline V CDR1 and CDR2: LNHDA, SQIVND (reference sequence). The V end lost 3 bases, the J end lost 5 bases, and 13 bases lay between the germline ends. The CDR3 reads CASSITYRTTGELFF. In DNA form, the CDR3 reads TGTGCCAGTAGTATCACCTACAGGACGACCGGGGAGCTGTTTTTT.

This rearrangement joins TRBV5-6 to TRBJ2-1; 9 positions agree with TRBD2. Looked up from germline, CDR1 is SGHDT and CDR2 is YYEEEE. This CDR3 is built from 14 residues. The J segment lost 3 bases and the V segment lost 7 bases, leaving 5 bases of the junction unmatched. The CDR3 loop is CASQSTSGYNEQFF. CDR3 nucleotides: TGTGCCAGCCAATCGACTAGCGGCTACAATGAGCAGTTCTTC.